This entry lists 27 T cell receptor beta chains sequenced from one sample in a study of read filtering for tumor transcriptome and immune sequencing. From around 0.4 ug of RNA, a library with molecular barcoded alpha/delta and beta/gamma adaptors was made. TCRdb redid the calling of the reads with MiXCR, one entry per CDR3 protein. The table shows 8,500 to 9,500 distinct CDR3 sequences, with approximately 15% occurring only once. Sequences were obtained from a population of CD138-negative cells sorted from bone marrow. These receptors were collected from a donor at least 40 years old with multiple myeloma.

Comment on this clonotype: A read error likely explains this, since a far larger clone differs by one base. The chain is built from TRBV5-8 and TRBJ2-7; D may correspond to TRBD1 or TRBD2 (5 bases each). The CDR3 totals 15 residues. CDR1 is SGHTS, CDR2 YDEGEE, per germline. Between the trimmed V and J ends, which lost 1 base and 3 bases, there was a span of 14 bases. CDR3 residues: CASSLSRDGGYEQYF. Written as DNA, the CDR3 is TGTGCCAGCAGCTTGTCCCGGGACGGCGGCTACGAGCAGTACTTC.

This clonotype was counted many times. The rearrangement uses TRBV7-2 and TRBJ2-5; D may correspond to TRBD1 or TRBD2 (7 bases each). Trimming took off 4 bases at V and 3 bases at J, with 21 bases between the two ends. The CDR3 has 17 residues. Germline CDR1 reads SGHTA; CDR2 reads FQGNSA. The CDR3 coding sequence is TGTGCCAGCAGCTCTCCAGGGGGGGGCCCTACCAAAGAGACCCAGTACTTC. This gives the protein CASSSPGGGPTKETQYF.

This clonotype was picked up many times. The chain links TRBV13 to TRBJ2-3; TRBD2 matches 7 bases. V was clipped by 5 bases and J by 11 bases; unmatched bases: 4. The CDR3 spans 11 residues. Germline CDR1 is PRHDT and CDR2 is FYEKMQ (reference sequence). The CDR3 loop reads CASSLKREQYF. The CDR3 region has the DNA TGTGCCAGCAGCCTCAAGCGGGAGCAGTATTTT.

This clonotype appeared many times. The chain recombines TRBV20-1 with TRBJ1-1; 8 nucleotides match TRBD1. The CDR3 covers 13 residues. V lost 6 bases and J lost 9; bases outside the gene matches: 12. Germline CDR1 and CDR2: DFQATT and SNEGSKA (reference sequence). The CDR3 sequence: CSAEDRASVQAFF. CDR3 bases: TGCAGTGCCGAGGACAGGGCCTCGGTGCAAGCTTTCTTT.

A word on this clonotype: Mismatch with germline at one junction end may stem from a read error. This rearrangement joins TRBV6-6 to TRBJ1-2, with unresolved D. The CDR3 is 12 amino acids. CDR1 and CDR2 from the germline V gene are MNHNY and SVGAGI (reference sequence). CDR3 nucleotide sequence: TGTGCCAGCAGTATCACTAACGCCGGGATCTTCTTC. This encodes CASSITNAGIFF.

The chain is built from TRBV25-1 and TRBJ2-7; D possibly matches TRBD1 or TRBD2 (6 bases each). Trimming removed 4 bases from V and 5 bases from J, with 15 bases in between. CDR3 size: 14 residues. CDR1 is MGHDK, CDR2 SYGVNS, per germline. CDR3 in DNA: TGTGCCAGCAGTGCCGGGGGCAGGGGCAACGAGCAGTACTTC. As protein: CASSAGGRGNEQYF.

The V call is TRBV6-5, the J call TRBJ1-2, with D possibly matching TRBD1 (5 bases). The CDR3 consists of 15 residues. CDR1 is MNHEY, CDR2 SVGAGI, per germline. V was trimmed by 2 bases and J by 3 bases, leaving 13 bases between them. CDR3 DNA sequence: TGTGCCAGCAGTTACGAGAGGGGTGGGGACTATGGCTACACCTTC. Translation gives CASSYERGGDYGYTF.

In regard to this clonotype: Just one base apart from a much larger clone, this may be a read error. The chain links TRBV20-1 to TRBJ1-4; no reliable D call. CDR1 and CDR2 from the germline V gene are DFQATT and SNEGSKA (reference sequence). The CDR3 contains 14 residues. The CDR3 spells CSARDRVGGENLFF. The CDR3 DNA follows: TGCAGTGCTAGAGATAGAGTTGGAGGCGAAAACCTGTTTTTT.

By share, this clonotype counts as medium-sized. This chain uses TRBV7-9 with TRBJ2-1; the match to TRBD2 covers 13 bases. After removal of 4 bases from V and 6 bases from J, the junction contained 3 bases not matched to a gene. The CDR3 consists of 15 residues. The V gene's germline CDR1 is SEHNR and CDR2 FQNEAQ (reference sequence). The CDR3 is CASSSGTSGINEQFF. CDR3 in DNA: TGTGCCAGCAGCTCCGGGACTAGCGGGATCAATGAGCAGTTCTTC.

As for this clonotype: A read error likely explains this, since a far larger clone differs by one base. V and J are TRBV7-6 and TRBJ1-4, with unresolved D. The DNA end is a closer match to TRBJ1-5, so the J assignment may be wrong. The CDR3 has 13 residues. CDR1 is SGHVS and CDR2 is FNYEAQ in the germline V gene. The CDR3 sequence: CASSLSLGDTQHF. In DNA form, the CDR3 reads TGTGCCAGCAGCTTAAGTTTGGGAGATACGCAGCATTTT.

This clonotype has at least ten counts. The rearrangement joins TRBV4-3 to TRBJ2-3; a weak D match, TRBD2 (6 bases). Between the trimmed V and J ends, which lost 0 bases and 0 bases, there was a span of 19 bases. The CDR3 consists of 19 residues. Looked up from germline, CDR1 is LGHNA and CDR2 is YSLEER. CDR3 nucleotide sequence: TGCGCCAGCAGCCAAGAACCCCCTGGGCTGCGGGGTAGCACAGATACGCAGTATTTT. Residues: CASSQEPPGLRGSTDTQYF.

This clonotype was found a few times. This sequence joins TRBV14 and TRBJ1-2; D remains ambiguous. Per germline, CDR1 SGHDN and CDR2 FVKESK. V gave up 1 base and J gave up 8 bases, with 8 bases separating them. The CDR3 covers 12 residues. CDR3 sequence: CASSQVGSGYTF. CDR3 sequence (DNA): TGTGCCAGCAGCCAAGTGGGCAGCGGCTACACCTTC.

This clonotype was counted at least ten times. The chain is built from TRBV3-1 and TRBJ2-3; the D gene could be TRBD1 or TRBD2 (7 bases each). V gave up 5 bases and J gave up 0 bases, with 12 bases separating them. Germline-derived CDR1 and CDR2 are LGHDT and YNNKEL (reference sequence). The CDR3 is 15 amino acids. The CDR3, as DNA: TGTGCCAGCAGCGCAGGGGGGGCTAGCACAGATACGCAGTATTTT. Translation gives CASSAGGASTDTQYF.

This clonotype has a count of ten or more. This may be a read error, as it is one base from a much larger clone. The chain has TRBV25-1 and TRBJ2-7; D is undetermined. The CDR3 loop spans 12 amino acids. Germline values: CDR1 MGHDK, CDR2 SYGVNS. Here the CDR3 reads CANSEGRTEQYF. Here the CDR3 DNA reads TGTGCCAACAGTGAAGGTCGGACCGAGCAGTACTTC.

This clonotype was counted many times. J is TRBJ1-1 and V is TRBV6-1; a weak D match, TRBD1 (5 bases). Germline CDR1 and CDR2: MNHNS and SASEGT. Trimming took off 2 bases at V and 6 bases at J, with 16 bases between the two ends. The CDR3 spans 15 residues. The CDR3 sequence is CASSEKVQGFAEAFF. CDR3 DNA sequence: TGTGCCAGCAGTGAAAAGGTCCAGGGCTTCGCTGAAGCTTTCTTT.

This clonotype was recorded many times. This chain uses TRBV7-6 with TRBJ2-2; no clear D gene. Trimming took 5 bases from V and 2 from J, leaving 18 bases between them. CDR1 and CDR2 from the germline V gene are SGHVS and FNYEAQ. This CDR3 is 17 amino acids long. This CDR3 reads CASSPSLGTSNTGELFF. DNA of the CDR3: TGTGCCAGCAGCCCCTCCCTAGGAACCTCTAACACCGGGGAGCTGTTTTTT.

As to this clonotype: A much bigger clone sits one base away, suggesting this may be a read error. The rearrangement links TRBV6-4 to TRBJ2-1; D remains ambiguous. Looked up from germline, CDR1 is MRHNA and CDR2 is SNTAGT. Between the trimmed V and J ends, which lost 5 bases and 8 bases, there was a span of 13 bases. This CDR3 is 13 amino acids long. The CDR3 protein is CASSHSWADEQFF. The DNA for the CDR3 is TGTGCCAGCAGTCATAGTTGGGCCGATGAGCAGTTCTTC.

This clonotype is judged medium-sized (0.01 to 0.1%). This rearrangement joins TRBV28 to TRBJ2-1; 13 nucleotides align to TRBD2. The length of the CDR3 is 18 residues. The V and J ends lost 2 bases and 1 base, in that order; junction bases with no gene match: 5. CDR1 and CDR2 (germline): MDHEN, SYDVKM. The CDR3 reads CASSLPGTSGTSYNEQFF. In DNA form, the CDR3 reads TGTGCCAGCAGTTTACCCGGGACTAGCGGGACATCCTACAATGAGCAGTTCTTC. The variable domain in full, with the rest retrieved from reference TRBV28 and TRBJ2-1, is DVKVTQSSRYLVKRTGEKVFLECVQDMDHENMFWYRQDPGLGLRLIYFSYDVKMKEKGDIPEGYSVSREKKERFSLILESASTNQTSMYLCASSLPGTSGTSYNEQFFGPGTRLTVL.

A note on this clonotype: One junction end does not reproduce the germline sequence, and a read error may be involved. The J gene is TRBJ1-4, the V gene TRBV4-1, with D possibly TRBD1 on 6 matching bases. Germline assignment: CDR1 MGHRA and CDR2 YSYEKL. The CDR3 has 16 residues. This CDR3 is CASSQDRYRANEKPFF. CDR3 bases: TGCGCCAGCAGCCAAGATAGGTACAGGGCTAATGAAAAACCGTTTTTC.

This clonotype was counted at least ten times. The chain joins TRBV20-1 to TRBJ2-7; tentatively, D is TRBD1 or TRBD2 (5 bases each). The V end lost 3 bases, the J end lost 6 bases, and 18 bases lay between the germline ends. Germline V lookup: CDR1 DFQATT, CDR2 SNEGSKA (reference sequence). This CDR3 has 14 residues. This CDR3 reads CSASVQGELIEQYF. CDR3 sequence (DNA): TGCAGTGCTAGCGTTCAGGGAGAATTGATCGAGCAGTACTTC.

This clonotype was recorded at least ten times. This chain uses TRBV14 with TRBJ2-1, with D unclear. CDR3 size: 15 residues. Trimming left V 5 bases short and J 1 base short, with 12 bases between. Germline lookup yields CDR1 SGHDN and CDR2 FVKESK. The CDR3, as DNA: TGTGCCAGCAGCTTGGGGTCGGCTTCCTACAATGAGCAGTTCTTC. This gives the protein CASSLGSASYNEQFF.

This clonotype was counted ten times or more. The chain joins TRBV7-2 to TRBJ2-5; 9 bases align to TRBD2. Unmatched junction bases numbered 15, after V lost 2 bases and J lost 5 bases. CDR3 length equals 18 residues. Per the germline V gene, CDR1 is SGHTA and CDR2 is FQGNSA. The CDR3, as DNA: TGTGCCAGCAGCTTATTCCGTAGCGGGGGTGTTTTTCCTGAGACCCAGTACTTC. Amino acids: CASSLFRSGGVFPETQYF.

Comment on this clonotype: A far larger clone is only one base removed, so a read error is likely. The rearrangement uses TRBV6-1 and TRBJ2-3; 10 bases fit TRBD2. CDR1 and CDR2 (germline): MNHNS, SASEGT. The CDR3 contains 16 residues. V lost 6 bases to trimming and J lost 6 bases; unmatched junction nucleotides: 12. As DNA, the CDR3 is TGTGCCAGCAGCCCCTATGGTGGTAGCGGGAGGGATACGCAGTATTTT. Its protein product is CASSPYGGSGRDTQYF.

On this clonotype: A far larger clone is off by one base, so a read error is likely. The CDR3 DNA follows: TGCAGCGTTGGCGGGGTTGGGGGAACTGAAGCTTTCTTT. Residues: CSVGGVGGTEAFF. This rearrangement joins TRBV29-1 to TRBJ1-6; tentatively, D is TRBD1 (5 bases). The J call is in doubt because the DNA end fits TRBJ1-1 better. The CDR3 length is 13 residues. Per the germline V gene, CDR1 is SQVTM and CDR2 is ANQGSEA.

With respect to this clonotype: It differs at one base from a far larger clone, so likely a read error. The rearrangement links TRBV6-5 to TRBJ2-5, with D possibly matching TRBD2 (5 bases). V was cut by 4 bases and J by 4 bases, with 13 bases left in between. Per the germline V gene, CDR1 is MNHEY and CDR2 is SVGAGI. CDR3 size: 14 residues. The chain's CDR3 is CASSFDLAAETQYF. CDR3 coding DNA: TGTGCCAGCAGTTTCGACCTAGCCGCAGAGACCCAGTACTTC.

This clonotype was counted ten times or more. One base separates it from a far larger clone, so it is likely a read error. The chain is built from TRBV6-6 and TRBJ2-1; no definite D call. CDR1 and CDR2 (germline): MNHNY, SVGAGI (reference sequence). V lost 3 bases to trimming and J lost 8 bases, with 11 bases between them. The length of the CDR3 is 13 residues. In nucleotides, the CDR3 is TGTGCCAGCAGTTATAGTGTGGCCGATGAGCAGTTCTTC. This encodes CASSYSVADEQFF.

Only a few counts were recorded for this clonotype. A far larger clone is only one base removed, so a read error is likely. This is likely a read error, given that the CDR3 carries no conserved phenylalanine or tryptophan at its end. This chain uses TRBV4-1 with TRBJ2-1; 9 nucleotides align to TRBD2. The germline gives CDR1 MGHRA, CDR2 YSYEKL. V shed 4 bases and J 5 bases; nucleotides not matched to a gene: 3. The CDR3 covers 14 residues. The CDR3, as DNA: TGCGCCAGCAGCCTTAGCGGGGGCAACAATGAGCAGTTCCTC. Residues: CASSLSGGNNEQFL.